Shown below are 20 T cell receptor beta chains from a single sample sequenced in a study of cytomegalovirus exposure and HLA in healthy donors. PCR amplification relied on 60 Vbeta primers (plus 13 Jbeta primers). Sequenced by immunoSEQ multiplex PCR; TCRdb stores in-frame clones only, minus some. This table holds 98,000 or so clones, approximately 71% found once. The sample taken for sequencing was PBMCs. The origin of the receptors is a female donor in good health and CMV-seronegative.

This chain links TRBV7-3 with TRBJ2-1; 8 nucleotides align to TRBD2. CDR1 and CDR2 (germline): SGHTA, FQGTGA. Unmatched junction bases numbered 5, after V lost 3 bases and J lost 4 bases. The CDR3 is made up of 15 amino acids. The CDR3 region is CASSFGLARYNEQFF. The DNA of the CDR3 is TGTGCCAGCAGCTTCGGACTAGCTCGGTACAATGAGCAGTTCTTC.

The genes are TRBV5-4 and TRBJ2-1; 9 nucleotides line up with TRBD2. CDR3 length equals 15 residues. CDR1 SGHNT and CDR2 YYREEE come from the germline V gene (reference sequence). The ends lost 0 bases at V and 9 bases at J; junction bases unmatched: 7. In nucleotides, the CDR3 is TGTGCCAGCAGCTTGGGTAGCGGGAGAGGGAGTGAGCAGTTCTTC. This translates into CASSLGSGRGSEQFF.

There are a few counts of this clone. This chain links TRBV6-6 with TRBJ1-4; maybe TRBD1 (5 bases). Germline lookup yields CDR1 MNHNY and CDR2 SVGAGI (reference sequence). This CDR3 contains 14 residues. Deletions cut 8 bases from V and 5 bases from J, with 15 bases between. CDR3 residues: CASYLQVSNEKLFF. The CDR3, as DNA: TGTGCCAGCTACCTACAGGTCTCCAATGAAAAACTGTTTTTT.

For the CDR3, the DNA is TGTGCCAGTAGTGCTCTAGGATACAATCAGCCCCAGCATTTT. It translates to CASSALGYNQPQHF. This rearrangement joins TRBV19 to TRBJ1-5; D not certain. V dropped 5 bases and J dropped 3 bases, with 11 bases sitting between them. The CDR3 length is 14 residues. The germline CDR1 and CDR2 sequences are LNHDA and SQIVND (reference sequence).

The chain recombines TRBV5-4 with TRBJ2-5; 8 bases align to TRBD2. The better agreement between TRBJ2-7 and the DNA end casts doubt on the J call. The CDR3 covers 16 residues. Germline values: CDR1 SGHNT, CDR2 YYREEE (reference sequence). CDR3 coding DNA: TGTGCCAGCAGCCCCCCAGGAGCGGGAGTTTCCTACGAGCAGTACTTC. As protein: CASSPPGAGVSYEQYF.

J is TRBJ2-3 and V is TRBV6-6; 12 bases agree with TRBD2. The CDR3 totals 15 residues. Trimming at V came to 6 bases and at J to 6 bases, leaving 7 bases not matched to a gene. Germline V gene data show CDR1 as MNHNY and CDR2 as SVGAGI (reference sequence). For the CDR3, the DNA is TGTGCCAGCAGACTCTCTAGCGGGGGGGCCGATACGCAGTATTTT. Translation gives CASRLSSGGADTQYF.

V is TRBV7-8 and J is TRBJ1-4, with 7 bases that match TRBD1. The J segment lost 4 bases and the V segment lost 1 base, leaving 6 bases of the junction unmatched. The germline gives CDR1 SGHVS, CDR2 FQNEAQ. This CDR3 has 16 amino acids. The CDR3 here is CASSLGLTGYNEKLFF. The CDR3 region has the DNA TGTGCCAGCAGCTTAGGGTTGACAGGGTATAATGAAAAACTGTTTTTT.

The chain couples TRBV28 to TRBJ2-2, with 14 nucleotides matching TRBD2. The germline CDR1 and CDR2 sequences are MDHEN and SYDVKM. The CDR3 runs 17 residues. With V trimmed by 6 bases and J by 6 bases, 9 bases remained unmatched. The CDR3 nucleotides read TGTGCCAGCAGGCCGTCGACTAGCGGGAGGGCAGCCGGGGAGCTGTTTTTT. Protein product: CASRPSTSGRAAGELFF. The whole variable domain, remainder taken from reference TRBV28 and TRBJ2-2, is DVKVTQSSRYLVKRTGEKVFLECVQDMDHENMFWYRQDPGLGLRLIYFSYDVKMKEKGDIPEGYSVSREKKERFSLILESASTNQTSMYLCASRPSTSGRAAGELFFGEGSRLTVL.

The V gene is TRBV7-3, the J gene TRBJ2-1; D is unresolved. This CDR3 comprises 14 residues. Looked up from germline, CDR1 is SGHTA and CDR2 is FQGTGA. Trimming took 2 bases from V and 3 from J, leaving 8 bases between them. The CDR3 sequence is CASSLSLSYNEQFF. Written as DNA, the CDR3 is TGTGCCAGCAGCTTATCTTTGAGCTACAATGAGCAGTTCTTC.

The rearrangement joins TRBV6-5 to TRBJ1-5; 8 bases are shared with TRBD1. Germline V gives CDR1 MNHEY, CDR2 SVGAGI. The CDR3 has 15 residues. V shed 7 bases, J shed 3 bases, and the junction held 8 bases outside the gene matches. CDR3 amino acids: CASNLGQGTNQPQHF. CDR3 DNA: TGTGCCAGCAACCTAGGACAGGGCACCAATCAGCCCCAGCATTTT.

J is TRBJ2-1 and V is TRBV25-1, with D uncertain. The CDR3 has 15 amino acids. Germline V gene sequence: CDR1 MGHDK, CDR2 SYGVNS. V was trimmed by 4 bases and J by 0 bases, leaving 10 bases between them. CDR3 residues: CASSGTSRSYNEQFF. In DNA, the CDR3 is TGTGCCAGCAGTGGTACTTCCCGCTCCTACAATGAGCAGTTCTTC.

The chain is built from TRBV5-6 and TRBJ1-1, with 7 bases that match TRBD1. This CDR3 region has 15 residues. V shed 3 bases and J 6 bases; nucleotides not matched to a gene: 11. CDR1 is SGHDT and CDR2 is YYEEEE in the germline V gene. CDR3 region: CASSYFGTTGAEAFF. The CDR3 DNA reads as TGTGCCAGCAGCTACTTTGGGACCACAGGGGCTGAAGCTTTCTTT.

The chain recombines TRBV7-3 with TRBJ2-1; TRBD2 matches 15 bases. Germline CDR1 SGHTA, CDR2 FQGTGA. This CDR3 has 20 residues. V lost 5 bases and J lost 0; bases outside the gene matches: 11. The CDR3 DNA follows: TGTGCCAGCAGCCCAGGGACTAGCGGGGGGCCTAGGAGCTCCTACAATGAGCAGTTCTTC. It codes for CASSPGTSGGPRSSYNEQFF.

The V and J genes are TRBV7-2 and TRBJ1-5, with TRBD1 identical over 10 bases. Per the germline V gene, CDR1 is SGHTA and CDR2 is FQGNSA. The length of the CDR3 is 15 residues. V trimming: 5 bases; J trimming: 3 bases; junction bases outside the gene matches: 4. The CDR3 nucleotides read TGTGCCAGCAGCACCGGGACAGGGGTCAATCAGCCCCAGCATTTT. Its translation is CASSTGTGVNQPQHF.

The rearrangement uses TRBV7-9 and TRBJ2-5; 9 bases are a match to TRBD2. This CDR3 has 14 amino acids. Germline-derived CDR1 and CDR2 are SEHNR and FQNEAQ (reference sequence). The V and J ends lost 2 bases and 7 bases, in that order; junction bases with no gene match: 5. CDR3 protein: CASSLLGGRGTQYF. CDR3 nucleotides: TGTGCCAGCAGCTTACTCGGCGGGAGGGGGACCCAGTACTTC. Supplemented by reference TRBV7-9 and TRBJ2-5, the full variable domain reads DTGVSQNPRHKITKRGQNVTFRCDPISEHNRLYWYRQTLGQGPEFLTYFQNEAQLEKSRLLSDRFSAERPKGSFSTLEIQRTEQGDSAMYLCASSLLGGRGTQYFGPGTRLLVL.

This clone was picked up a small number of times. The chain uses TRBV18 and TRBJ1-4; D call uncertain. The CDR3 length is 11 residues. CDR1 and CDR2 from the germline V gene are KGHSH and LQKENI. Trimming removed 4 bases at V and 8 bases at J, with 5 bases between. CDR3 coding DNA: TGTGCCAGCTCACTTTCGGAAAAACTGTTTTTT. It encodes CASSLSEKLFF.

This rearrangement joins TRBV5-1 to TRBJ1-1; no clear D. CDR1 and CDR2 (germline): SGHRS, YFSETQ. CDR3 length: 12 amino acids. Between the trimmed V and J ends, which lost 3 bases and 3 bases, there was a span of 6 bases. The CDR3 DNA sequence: TGCGCCAGCAGCTATGACTACACTGAAGCTTTCTTT. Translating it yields CASSYDYTEAFF.

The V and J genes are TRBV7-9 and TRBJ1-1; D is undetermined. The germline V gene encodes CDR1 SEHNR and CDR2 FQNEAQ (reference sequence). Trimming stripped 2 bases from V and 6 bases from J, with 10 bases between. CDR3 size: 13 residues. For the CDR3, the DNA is TGTGCCAGCAGCTTAACGGGGTTCTCTGAAGCTTTCTTT. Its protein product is CASSLTGFSEAFF.

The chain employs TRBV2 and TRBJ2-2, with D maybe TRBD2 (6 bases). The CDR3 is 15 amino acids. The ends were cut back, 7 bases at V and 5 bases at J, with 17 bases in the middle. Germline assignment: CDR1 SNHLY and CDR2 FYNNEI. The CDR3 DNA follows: TGTGCCAGCAACCCCCGAACGGGAGAGACCGGGGAGCTGTTTTTT. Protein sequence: CASNPRTGETGELFF.

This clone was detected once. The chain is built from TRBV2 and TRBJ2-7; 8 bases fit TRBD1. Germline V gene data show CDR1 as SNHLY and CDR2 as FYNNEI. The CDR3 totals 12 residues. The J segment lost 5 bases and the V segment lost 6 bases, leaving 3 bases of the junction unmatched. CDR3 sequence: CASRGQVNEQYF. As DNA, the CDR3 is TGTGCCAGCAGGGGACAGGTTAACGAGCAGTACTTC.